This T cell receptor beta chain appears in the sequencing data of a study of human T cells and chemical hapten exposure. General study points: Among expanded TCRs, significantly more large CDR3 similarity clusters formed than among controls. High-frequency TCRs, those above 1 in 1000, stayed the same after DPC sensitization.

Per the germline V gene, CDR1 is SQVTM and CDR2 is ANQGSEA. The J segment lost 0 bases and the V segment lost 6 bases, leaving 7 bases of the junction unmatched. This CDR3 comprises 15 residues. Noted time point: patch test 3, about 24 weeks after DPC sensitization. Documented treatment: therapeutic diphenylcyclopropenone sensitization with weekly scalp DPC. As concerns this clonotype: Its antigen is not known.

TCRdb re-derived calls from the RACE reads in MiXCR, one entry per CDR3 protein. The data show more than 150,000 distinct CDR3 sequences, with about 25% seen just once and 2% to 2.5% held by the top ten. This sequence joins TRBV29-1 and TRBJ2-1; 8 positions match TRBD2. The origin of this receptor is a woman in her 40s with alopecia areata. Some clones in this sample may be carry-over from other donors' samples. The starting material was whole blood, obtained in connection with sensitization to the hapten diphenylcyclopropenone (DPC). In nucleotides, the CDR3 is TGCAGCGTCGGGAGGGGTCCTAGCTCCTACAATGAGCAGTTCTTC. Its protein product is CSVGRGPSSYNEQFF.